The 5 T cell receptor beta chains presented below share a single source sample, sequenced in a study of T cell responses to AZD1222 COVID-19 vaccine. Assay: immunoSEQ multiplex PCR; the TCRdb copy retains only in-frame clones and omits some. The sample consists of around 160,000 clones, around 91% of them appearing once. The sequencing used peripheral blood, collected on day 0 of AZD1222 vaccination. The receptors stem from an adult in good health.

The V and J genes are TRBV6-5 and TRBJ1-2; 9 bases agree with TRBD1. Germline assignment: CDR1 MNHEY and CDR2 SVGAGI. J lost 5 bases, V lost 6 bases, and 7 bases had no gene match. The CDR3 has 14 amino acids. The CDR3 nucleotides are TGTGCCAGCAGGGACAGGGGAGACAGATATGGCTACACCTTC. Its protein product is CASRDRGDRYGYTF.

The chain links TRBV15 to TRBJ1-2; a possible D gene is TRBD1 (5 bases). Germline CDR1 reads LNHNV; CDR2 reads YYDKDF (reference sequence). There are 17 residues in the CDR3. The germline V and J ends were trimmed by 0 bases and 1 base, with 15 bases remaining between them. As DNA, the CDR3 is TGTGCCACCAGCAGAGATAGATCGGGGGGTAATAACTATGGCTACACCTTC. Protein: CATSRDRSGGNNYGYTF. Drawing the rest from reference TRBV15 and TRBJ1-2, the complete variable domain is DAMVIQNPRYQVTQFGKPVTLSCSQTLNHNVMYWYQQKSSQAPKLLFHYYDKDFNNEADTPDNFQSRRPNTSFCFLDIRSPGLGDTAMYLCATSRDRSGGNNYGYTFGSGTRLTVV.

This sequence joins TRBV5-1 and TRBJ2-7, with D maybe TRBD2 (6 bases). This CDR3 spans 14 amino acids. Trimming removed 5 bases from V and 0 bases from J, with 12 bases in between. Germline V gives CDR1 SGHRS, CDR2 YFSETQ. Written as DNA, the CDR3 is TGCGCCAGCAGTGGGACTTCTACCTCCTACGAGCAGTACTTC. It is translated as CASSGTSTSYEQYF.

This sequence joins TRBV13 and TRBJ2-7, with TRBD1 as a possible D gene (6 bases). The CDR3 covers 13 residues. Per the germline V gene, CDR1 is PRHDT and CDR2 is FYEKMQ (reference sequence). Trimming shortened V by 0 bases and J by 6 bases, and 9 bases separated the two germline ends. DNA for the CDR3: TGTGCCAGCAGCTTAGGCAAGGGGGTCGAGCAGTACTTC. Amino acid sequence: CASSLGKGVEQYF.

The V and J genes are TRBV5-4 and TRBJ1-1; D possibly corresponds to TRBD1 (6 bases). Germline values: CDR1 SGHNT, CDR2 YYREEE (reference sequence). The ends were cut back, 5 bases at V and 7 bases at J, with 15 bases in the middle. The CDR3 length is 13 residues. CDR3 sequence (DNA): TGTGCCAGCAGGTCGACAGGTTTGAATGAAGCTTTCTTT. Its protein is CASRSTGLNEAFF.